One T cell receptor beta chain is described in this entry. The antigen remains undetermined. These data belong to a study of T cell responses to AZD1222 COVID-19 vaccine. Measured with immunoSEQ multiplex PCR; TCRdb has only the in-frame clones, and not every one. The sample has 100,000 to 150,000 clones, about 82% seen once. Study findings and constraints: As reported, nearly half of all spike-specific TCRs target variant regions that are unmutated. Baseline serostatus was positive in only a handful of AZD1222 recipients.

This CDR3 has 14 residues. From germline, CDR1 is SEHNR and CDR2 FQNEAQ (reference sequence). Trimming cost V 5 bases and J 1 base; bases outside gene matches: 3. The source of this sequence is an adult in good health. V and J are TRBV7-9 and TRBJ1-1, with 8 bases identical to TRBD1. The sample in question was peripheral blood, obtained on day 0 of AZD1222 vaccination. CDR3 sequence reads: CASSIGTGNTEAFF. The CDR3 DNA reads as TGTGCCAGCAGCATCGGGACAGGGAACACTGAAGCTTTCTTT.